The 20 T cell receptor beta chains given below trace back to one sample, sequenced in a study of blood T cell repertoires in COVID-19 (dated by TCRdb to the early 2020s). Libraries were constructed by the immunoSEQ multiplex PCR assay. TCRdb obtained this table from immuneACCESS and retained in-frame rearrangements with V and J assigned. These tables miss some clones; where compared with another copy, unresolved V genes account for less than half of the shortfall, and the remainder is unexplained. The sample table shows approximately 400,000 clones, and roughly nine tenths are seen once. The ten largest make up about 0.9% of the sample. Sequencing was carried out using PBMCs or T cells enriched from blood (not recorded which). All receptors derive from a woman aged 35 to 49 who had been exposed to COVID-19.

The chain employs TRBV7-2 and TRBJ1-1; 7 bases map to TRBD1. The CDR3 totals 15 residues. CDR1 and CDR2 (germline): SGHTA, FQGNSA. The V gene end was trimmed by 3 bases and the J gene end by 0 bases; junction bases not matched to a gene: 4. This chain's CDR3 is CASSLTGLLNTEAFF. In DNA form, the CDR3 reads TGTGCCAGCAGCTTGACAGGGCTTCTGAACACTGAAGCTTTCTTT.

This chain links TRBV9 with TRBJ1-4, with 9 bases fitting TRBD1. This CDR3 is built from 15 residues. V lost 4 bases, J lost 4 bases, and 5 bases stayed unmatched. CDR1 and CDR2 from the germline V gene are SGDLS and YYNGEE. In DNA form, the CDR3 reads TGTGCCAGCAGCCCCCGGACAGGGGTTAATGAAAAACTGTTTTTT. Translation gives CASSPRTGVNEKLFF.

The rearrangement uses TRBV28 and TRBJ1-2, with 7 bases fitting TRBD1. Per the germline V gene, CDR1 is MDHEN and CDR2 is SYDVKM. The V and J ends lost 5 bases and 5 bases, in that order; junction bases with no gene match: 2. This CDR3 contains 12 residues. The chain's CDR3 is CASSRDSYGYTF. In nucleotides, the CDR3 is TGTGCCAGCAGTCGGGACAGTTATGGCTACACCTTC.

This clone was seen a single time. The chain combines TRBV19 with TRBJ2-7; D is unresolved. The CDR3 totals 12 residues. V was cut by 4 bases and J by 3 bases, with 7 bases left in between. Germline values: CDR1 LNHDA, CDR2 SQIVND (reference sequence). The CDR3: CASSSESYEQYF. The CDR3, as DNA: TGTGCCAGTAGTAGTGAGAGCTACGAGCAGTACTTC.

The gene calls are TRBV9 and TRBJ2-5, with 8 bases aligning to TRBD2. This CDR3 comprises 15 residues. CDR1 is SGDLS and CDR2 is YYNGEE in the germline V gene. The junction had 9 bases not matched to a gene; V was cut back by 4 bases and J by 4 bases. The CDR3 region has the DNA TGTGCCAGCAGCCCCGGGGGGGCCTGGGGAGAGACCCAGTACTTC. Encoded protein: CASSPGGAWGETQYF.

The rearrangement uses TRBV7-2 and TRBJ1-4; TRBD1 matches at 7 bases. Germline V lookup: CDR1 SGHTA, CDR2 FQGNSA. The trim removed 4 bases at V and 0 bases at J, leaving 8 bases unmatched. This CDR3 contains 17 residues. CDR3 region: CASSSRGTVATNEKLFF. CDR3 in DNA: TGTGCCAGCAGCTCACGAGGGACAGTTGCAACTAATGAAAAACTGTTTTTT.

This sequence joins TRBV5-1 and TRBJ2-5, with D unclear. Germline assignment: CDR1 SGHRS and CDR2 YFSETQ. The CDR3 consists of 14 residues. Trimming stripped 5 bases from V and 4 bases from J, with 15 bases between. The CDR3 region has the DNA TGCGCCAGCAGTCTTGGCGGAACTCTAGAGACCCAGTACTTC. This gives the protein CASSLGGTLETQYF. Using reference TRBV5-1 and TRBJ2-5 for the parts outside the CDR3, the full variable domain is KAGVTQTPRYLIKTRGQQVTLSCSPISGHRSVSWYQQTPGQGLQFLFEYFSETQRNKGNFPGRFSGRQFSNSRSEMNVSTLELGDSALYLCASSLGGTLETQYFGPGTRLLVL.

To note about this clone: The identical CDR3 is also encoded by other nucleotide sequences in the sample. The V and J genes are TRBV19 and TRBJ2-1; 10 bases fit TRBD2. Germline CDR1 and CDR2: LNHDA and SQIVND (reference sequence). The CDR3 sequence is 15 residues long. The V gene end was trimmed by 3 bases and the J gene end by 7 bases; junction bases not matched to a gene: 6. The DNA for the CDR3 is TGTGCCAGTAGTATCCCTAGCGGGAGCAGGAATGAGCAGTTCTTC. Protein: CASSIPSGSRNEQFF.

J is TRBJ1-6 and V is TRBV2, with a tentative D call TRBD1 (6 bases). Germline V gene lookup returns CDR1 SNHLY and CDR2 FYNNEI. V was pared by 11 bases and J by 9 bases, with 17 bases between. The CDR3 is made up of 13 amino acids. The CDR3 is CAGNRDGGSPLHF. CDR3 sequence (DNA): TGTGCCGGAAACAGGGACGGAGGTTCACCCCTCCACTTT.

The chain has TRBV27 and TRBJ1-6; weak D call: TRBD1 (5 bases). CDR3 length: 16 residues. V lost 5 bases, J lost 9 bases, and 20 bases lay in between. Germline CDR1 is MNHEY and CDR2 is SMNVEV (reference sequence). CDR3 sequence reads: CASSLLPGTGSSPLHF. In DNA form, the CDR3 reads TGTGCCAGCAGTCTTCTCCCTGGGACCGGGAGTTCACCCCTCCACTTT.

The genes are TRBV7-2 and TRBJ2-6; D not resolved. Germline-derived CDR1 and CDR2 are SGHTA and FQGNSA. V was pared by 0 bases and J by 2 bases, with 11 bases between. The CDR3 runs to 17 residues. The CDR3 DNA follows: TGTGCCAGCAGCTTAGCGCTTACGGTAGCTGGGGCCAACGTCCTGACTTTC. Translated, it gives CASSLALTVAGANVLTF.

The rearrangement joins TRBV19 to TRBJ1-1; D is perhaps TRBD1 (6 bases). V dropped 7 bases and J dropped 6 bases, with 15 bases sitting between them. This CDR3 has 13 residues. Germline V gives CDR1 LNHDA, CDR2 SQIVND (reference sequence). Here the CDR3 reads CASTTTGFAEAFF. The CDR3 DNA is TGTGCCAGTACTACTACAGGGTTCGCTGAAGCTTTCTTT.

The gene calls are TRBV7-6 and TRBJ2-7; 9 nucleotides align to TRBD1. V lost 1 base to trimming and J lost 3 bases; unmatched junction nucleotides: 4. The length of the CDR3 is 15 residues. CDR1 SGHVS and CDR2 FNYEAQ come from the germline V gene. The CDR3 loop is CASSLEGTGNYEQYF. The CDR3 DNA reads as TGTGCCAGCAGCTTAGAGGGGACAGGGAACTACGAGCAGTACTTC.

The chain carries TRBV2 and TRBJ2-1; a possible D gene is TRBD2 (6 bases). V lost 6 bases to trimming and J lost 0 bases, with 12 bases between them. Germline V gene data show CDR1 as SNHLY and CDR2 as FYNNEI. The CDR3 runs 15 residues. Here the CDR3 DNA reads TGTGCCAGCAGGGGCGGGACTCTCTCCTACAATGAGCAGTTCTTC. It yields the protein CASRGGTLSYNEQFF.

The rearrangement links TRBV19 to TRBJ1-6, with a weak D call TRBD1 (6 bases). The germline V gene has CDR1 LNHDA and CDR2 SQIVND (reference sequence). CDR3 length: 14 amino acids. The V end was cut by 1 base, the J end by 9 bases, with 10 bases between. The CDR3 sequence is CASSIGNRASPLHF. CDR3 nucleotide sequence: TGTGCCAGTAGTATAGGTAACAGGGCTTCACCCCTCCACTTT.

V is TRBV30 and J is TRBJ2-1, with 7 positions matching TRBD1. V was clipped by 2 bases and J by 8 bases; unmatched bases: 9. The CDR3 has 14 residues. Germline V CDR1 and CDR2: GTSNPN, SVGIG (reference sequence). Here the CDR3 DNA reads TGTGCCTGGAGTTGGTCCCGACAGGGCGATGAGCAGTTCTTC. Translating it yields CAWSWSRQGDEQFF.

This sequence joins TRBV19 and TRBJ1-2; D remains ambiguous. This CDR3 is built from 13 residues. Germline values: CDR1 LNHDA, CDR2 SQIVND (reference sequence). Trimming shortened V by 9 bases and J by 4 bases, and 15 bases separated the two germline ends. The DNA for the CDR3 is TGTGCCAGCGAACTTGGAGTGGGCTATGGCTACACCTTC. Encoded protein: CASELGVGYGYTF.

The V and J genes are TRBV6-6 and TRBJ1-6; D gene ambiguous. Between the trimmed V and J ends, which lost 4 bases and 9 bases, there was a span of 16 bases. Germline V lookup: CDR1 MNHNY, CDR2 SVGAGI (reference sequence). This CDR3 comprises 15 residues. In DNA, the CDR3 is TGTGCCAGCAGTTCCCGGTCCACAGAAAGTTCACCCCTCCACTTT. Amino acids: CASSSRSTESSPLHF.

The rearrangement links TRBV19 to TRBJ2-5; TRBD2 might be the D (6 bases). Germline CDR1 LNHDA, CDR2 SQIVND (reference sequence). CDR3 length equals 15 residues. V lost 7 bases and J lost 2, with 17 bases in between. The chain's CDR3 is CASKPGQGGQETQYF. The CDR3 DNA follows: TGTGCCAGTAAGCCGGGGCAGGGAGGTCAAGAGACCCAGTACTTC.

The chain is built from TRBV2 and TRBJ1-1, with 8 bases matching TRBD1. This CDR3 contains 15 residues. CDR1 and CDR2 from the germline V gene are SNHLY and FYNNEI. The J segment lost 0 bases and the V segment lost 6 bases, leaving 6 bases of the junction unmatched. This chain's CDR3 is CASSYLDRVNTEAFF. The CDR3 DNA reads TGTGCCAGCAGCTATTTGGACAGGGTGAACACTGAAGCTTTCTTT.